A selection of T cell receptor beta chains follows, all from one sample in a study of blood T cells in healthy people across ages. In TCRdb, the 5' RACE reads were re-called with MiXCR into one record per CDR3 protein. This table has some 1.1 million distinct CDR3 sequences, about two fifths appearing once. The sequencing input was blood. These receptors were obtained from a man younger than 35 in good health. Both conserved end residues are part of each CDR3. A D gene is named only where the DNA matches it firmly. A row's size may be missing; if present it is once, few, many or a size class.

size: few
V: TRBV5-1
D: TRBD1
J: TRBJ1-6
DNA: TGCGCCAGCAGGACAGGGGGCTCGTCTTATTCACCCCTCCACTTT
CDR3: CASRTGGSSYSPLHF

size: few
V: TRBV12-3/TRBV12-4
D: .
J: TRBJ1-2
DNA: TGTGCCAGCAGTTTGGCAGGATCGGTGGATGGCTACACCTTC
CDR3: CASSLAGSVDGYTF

size: .
V: TRBV6-6
D: .
J: TRBJ1-2
DNA: TGTGCCAGCAGTTACATCCGCGGCAGCCCAAACGGTGGCTACACCTTC
CDR3: CASSYIRGSPNGGYTF

size: once
V: TRBV15
D: TRBD1
J: TRBJ2-1
DNA: TGTGCCACCAGCAAGAGAACAGGGGGTACCTACAATGAGCAGTTCTTC
CDR3: CATSKRTGGTYNEQFF

size: few
V: TRBV15
D: .
J: TRBJ2-7
DNA: TGTGCCACCAGTGATGACGCGGACGTCTCCTACGAGCAGTACTTC
CDR3: CATSDDADVSYEQYF

size: .
V: TRBV27
D: TRBD2
J: TRBJ2-7
DNA: TGTGCCAGCAGCATAGCGGGGGGATTATACGAGCAGTACTTC
CDR3: CASSIAGGLYEQYF

size: .
V: TRBV27
D: .
J: TRBJ1-1
DNA: TGTGCCAGCAGTTTATGGGGGATTGGGAGGGGCACTGAAGCTTTCTTT
CDR3: CASSLWGIGRGTEAFF

size: few
V: TRBV11-2
D: .
J: TRBJ2-3
DNA: TGTGCCAGCAGCTTACTACCCGGGGGCATCGATACGCAGTATTTT
CDR3: CASSLLPGGIDTQYF

size: .
V: TRBV30
D: .
J: TRBJ1-1
DNA: TGTGCCTGGCTGGACATTCATATGAACACTGAAGCTTTCTTT
CDR3: CAWLDIHMNTEAFF

size: many
V: TRBV20-1
D: TRBD2
J: TRBJ2-3
DNA: TGCAGTGCTAGATCGGGGGGGACCACAGATACGCAGTATTTT
CDR3: CSARSGGTTDTQYF

size: .
V: TRBV9
D: .
J: TRBJ2-7
DNA: TGTGCCAGCAGCCCACTTTTAGAACCGGGACCCTTGCTGCATCACTACGAGCAGTACTTC
CDR3: CASSPLLEPGPLLHHYEQYF